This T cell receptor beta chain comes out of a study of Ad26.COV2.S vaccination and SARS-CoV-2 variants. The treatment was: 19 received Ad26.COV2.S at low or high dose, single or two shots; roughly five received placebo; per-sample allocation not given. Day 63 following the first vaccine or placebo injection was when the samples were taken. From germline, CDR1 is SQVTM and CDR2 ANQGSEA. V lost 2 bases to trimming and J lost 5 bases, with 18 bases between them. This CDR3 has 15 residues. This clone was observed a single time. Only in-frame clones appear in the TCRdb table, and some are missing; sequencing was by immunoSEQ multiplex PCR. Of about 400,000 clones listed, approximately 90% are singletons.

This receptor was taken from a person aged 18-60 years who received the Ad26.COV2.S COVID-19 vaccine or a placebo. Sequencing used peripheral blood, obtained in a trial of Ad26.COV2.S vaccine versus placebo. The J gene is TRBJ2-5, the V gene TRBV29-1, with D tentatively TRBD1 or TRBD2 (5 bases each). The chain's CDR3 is CSVELTGRGSETQYF. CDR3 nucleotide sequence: TGCAGCGTTGAACTAACGGGGCGCGGTTCCGAGACCCAGTACTTC.